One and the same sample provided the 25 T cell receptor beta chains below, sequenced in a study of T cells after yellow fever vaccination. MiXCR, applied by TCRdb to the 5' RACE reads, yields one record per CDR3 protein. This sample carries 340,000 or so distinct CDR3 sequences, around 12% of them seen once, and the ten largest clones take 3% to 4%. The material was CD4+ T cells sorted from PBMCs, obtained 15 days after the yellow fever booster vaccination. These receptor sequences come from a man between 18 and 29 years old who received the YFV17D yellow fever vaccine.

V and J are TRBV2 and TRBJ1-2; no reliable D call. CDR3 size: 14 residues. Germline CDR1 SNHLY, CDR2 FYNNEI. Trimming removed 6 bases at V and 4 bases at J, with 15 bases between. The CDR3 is CASRVGRTSYGYTF. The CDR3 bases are TGTGCCAGCAGGGTGGGCAGGACCTCCTATGGCTACACCTTC.

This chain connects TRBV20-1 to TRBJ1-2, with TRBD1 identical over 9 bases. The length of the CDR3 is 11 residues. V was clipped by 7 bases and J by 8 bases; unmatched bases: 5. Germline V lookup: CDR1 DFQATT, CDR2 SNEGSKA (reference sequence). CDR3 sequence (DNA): TGCAGTGTCCTGGACAGGGGCGGCTACACCTTC. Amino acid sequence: CSVLDRGGYTF.

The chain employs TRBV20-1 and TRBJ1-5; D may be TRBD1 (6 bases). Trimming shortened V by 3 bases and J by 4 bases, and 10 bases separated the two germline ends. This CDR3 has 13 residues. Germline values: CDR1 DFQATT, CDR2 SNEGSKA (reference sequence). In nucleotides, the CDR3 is TGCAGTGCTAGTTCGGACAGTAATCAGCCCCAGCATTTT. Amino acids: CSASSDSNQPQHF.

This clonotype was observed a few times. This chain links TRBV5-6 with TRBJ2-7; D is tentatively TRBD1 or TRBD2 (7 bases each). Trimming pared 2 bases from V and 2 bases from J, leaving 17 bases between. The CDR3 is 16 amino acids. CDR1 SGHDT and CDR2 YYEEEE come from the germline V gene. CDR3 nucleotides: TGTGCCAGCAGCTTAAAGACAGGGAGCGGGACCTACGAGCAGTACGTC. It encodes CASSLKTGSGTYEQYV.

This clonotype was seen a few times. The CDR3 protein is CSARDRGGGGYTF. The CDR3 DNA follows: TGCAGTGCTAGAGATCGGGGGGGAGGCGGCTACACCTTC. The genes are TRBV20-1 and TRBJ1-2; D perhaps matches TRBD1 (5 bases). CDR1 and CDR2 (germline): DFQATT, SNEGSKA (reference sequence). This CDR3 is 13 amino acids long. Trimming cost V 0 bases and J 8 bases, with 13 bases left between them.

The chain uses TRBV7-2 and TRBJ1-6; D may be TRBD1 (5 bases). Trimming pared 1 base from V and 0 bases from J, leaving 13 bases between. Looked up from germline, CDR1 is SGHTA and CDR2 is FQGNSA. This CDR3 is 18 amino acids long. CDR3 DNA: TGTGCCAGCAGCTTAGTCGGGGCAAGGAGCTCCTATAATTCACCCCTCCACTTT. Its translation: CASSLVGARSSYNSPLHF.

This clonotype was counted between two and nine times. CDR3: CASSFSTGDTEAFF. As DNA, the CDR3 is TGCGCCAGCAGCTTCTCTACAGGGGACACTGAAGCTTTCTTT. V usage is TRBV5-1 and J usage is TRBJ1-1, with 7 bases that match TRBD1. Trimming cost V 2 bases and J 3 bases; bases outside gene matches: 4. Germline lookup yields CDR1 SGHRS and CDR2 YFSETQ. The CDR3 spans 14 residues. Complete variable domain (other parts from reference TRBV5-1 and TRBJ1-1): KAGVTQTPRYLIKTRGQQVTLSCSPISGHRSVSWYQQTPGQGLQFLFEYFSETQRNKGNFPGRFSGRQFSNSRSEMNVSTLELGDSALYLCASSFSTGDTEAFFGQGTRLTVV.

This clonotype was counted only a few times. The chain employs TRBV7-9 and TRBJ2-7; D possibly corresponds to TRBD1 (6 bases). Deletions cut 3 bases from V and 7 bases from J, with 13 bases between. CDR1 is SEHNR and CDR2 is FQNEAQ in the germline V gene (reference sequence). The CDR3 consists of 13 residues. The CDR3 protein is CASSFEGVGEQYF. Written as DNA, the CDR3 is TGTGCCAGCAGCTTCGAGGGGGTGGGGGAGCAGTACTTC.

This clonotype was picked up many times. DNA of the CDR3: TGTGCCAGCAGTGAAGCCCGACCGGGGGAGCAGTACGTC. Protein: CASSEARPGEQYV. The rearrangement uses TRBV6-1 and TRBJ2-7; D possibly corresponds to TRBD2 (5 bases). The CDR3 sequence is 13 residues long. In germline, CDR1 is MNHNS, CDR2 SASEGT. V lost 0 bases and J 7 bases, leaving 10 bases between the germline ends.

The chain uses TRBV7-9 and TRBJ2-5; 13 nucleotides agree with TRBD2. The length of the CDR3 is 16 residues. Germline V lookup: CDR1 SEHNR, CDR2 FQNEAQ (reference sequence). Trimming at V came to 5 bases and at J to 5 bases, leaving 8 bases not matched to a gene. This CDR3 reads CASSLTSGGAMETQYF. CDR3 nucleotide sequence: TGTGCCAGCAGCCTTACTAGCGGGGGGGCCATGGAGACCCAGTACTTC.

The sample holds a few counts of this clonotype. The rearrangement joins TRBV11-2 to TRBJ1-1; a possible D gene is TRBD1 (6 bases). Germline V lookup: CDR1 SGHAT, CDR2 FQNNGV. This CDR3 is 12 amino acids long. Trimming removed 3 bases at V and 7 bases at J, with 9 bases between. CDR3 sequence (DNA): TGTGCCAGCAGCTTCCAACAGGGTGAAGCTTTCTTT. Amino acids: CASSFQQGEAFF.

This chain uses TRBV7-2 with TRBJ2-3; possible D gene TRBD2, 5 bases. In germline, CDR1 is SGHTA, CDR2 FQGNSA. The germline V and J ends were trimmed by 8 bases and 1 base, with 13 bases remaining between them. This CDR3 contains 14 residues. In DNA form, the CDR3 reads TGTGCCAGCGGCCAGCGGAGCCGCACAGATACGCAGTATTTT. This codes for CASGQRSRTDTQYF.

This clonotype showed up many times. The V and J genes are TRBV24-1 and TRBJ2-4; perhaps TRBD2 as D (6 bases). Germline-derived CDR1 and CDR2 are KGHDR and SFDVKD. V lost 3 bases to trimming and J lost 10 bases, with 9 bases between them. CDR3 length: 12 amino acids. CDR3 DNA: TGTGCCACCAGTGATGCGGGACGGATTCAGTACTTC. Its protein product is CATSDAGRIQYF.

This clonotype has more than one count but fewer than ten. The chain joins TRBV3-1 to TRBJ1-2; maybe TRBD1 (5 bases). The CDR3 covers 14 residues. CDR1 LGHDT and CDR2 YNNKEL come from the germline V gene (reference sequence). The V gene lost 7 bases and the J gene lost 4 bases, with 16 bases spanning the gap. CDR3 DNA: TGTGCCAGCACCCCGGCGGGGGGAACCTATGGCTACACCTTC. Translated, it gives CASTPAGGTYGYTF.

CDR3 residues: CASSNPLPNTEAFF. DNA of the CDR3: TGTGCCAGCAGCAATCCCCTTCCGAACACTGAAGCTTTCTTT. This chain uses TRBV6-2 or TRBV6-3 with TRBJ1-1; no reliable D call. This CDR3 region has 14 residues. CDR1 MNHEY and CDR2 SVGEGT come from the germline V gene. V was cut by 6 bases and J by 1 base, with 12 bases left in between.

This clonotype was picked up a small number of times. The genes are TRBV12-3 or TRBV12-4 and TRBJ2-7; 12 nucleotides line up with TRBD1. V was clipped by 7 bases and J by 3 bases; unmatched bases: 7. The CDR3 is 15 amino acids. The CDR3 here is CASTPGQGAFYEQYF. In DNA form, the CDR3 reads TGTGCCAGCACCCCGGGACAGGGGGCATTCTACGAGCAGTACTTC.

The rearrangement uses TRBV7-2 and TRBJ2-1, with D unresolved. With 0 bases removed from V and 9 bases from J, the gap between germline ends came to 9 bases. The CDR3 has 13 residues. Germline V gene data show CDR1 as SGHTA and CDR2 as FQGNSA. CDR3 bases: TGTGCCAGCAGCTTAGCGAACGGACGTGAGCAGTTCTTC. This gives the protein CASSLANGREQFF.

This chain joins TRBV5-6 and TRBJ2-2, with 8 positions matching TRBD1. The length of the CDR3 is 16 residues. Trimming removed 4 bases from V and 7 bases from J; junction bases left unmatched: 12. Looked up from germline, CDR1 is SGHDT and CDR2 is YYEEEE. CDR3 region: CASSRTGTGFHGELFF. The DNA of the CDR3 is TGTGCCAGCAGCCGGACCGGGACAGGATTCCACGGGGAGCTGTTTTTT.

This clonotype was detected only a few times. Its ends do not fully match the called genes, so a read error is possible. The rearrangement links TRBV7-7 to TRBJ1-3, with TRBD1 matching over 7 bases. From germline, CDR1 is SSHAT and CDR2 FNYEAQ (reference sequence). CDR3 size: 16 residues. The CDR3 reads CASSSGGDSSGNTIYF. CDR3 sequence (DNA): TGTGCTAGCAGCTCGGGGGGGGACAGCTCTGGAAACACCATATATTTT.

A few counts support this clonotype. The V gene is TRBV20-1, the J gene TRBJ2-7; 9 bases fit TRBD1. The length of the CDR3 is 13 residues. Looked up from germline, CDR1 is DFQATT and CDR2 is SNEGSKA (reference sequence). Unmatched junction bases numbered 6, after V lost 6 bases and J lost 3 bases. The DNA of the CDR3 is TGCAGTGCAAGAACAGGGGGCGACTACGAGCAGTACGTC. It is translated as CSARTGGDYEQYV.

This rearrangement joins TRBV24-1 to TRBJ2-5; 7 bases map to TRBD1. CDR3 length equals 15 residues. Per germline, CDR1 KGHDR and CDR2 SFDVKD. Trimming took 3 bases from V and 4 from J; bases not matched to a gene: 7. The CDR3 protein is CATSDPRQGGETQYF. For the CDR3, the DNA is TGTGCCACCAGTGATCCCCGACAGGGCGGAGAGACCCAGTACTTC.

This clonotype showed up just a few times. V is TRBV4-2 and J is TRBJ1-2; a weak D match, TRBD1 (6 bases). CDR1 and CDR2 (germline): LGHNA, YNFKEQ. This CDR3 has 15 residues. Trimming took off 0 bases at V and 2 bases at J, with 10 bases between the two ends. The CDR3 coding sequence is TGTGCCAGCAGCCAAGATACAGGGCCGAACTATGGCTACACCTTC. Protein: CASSQDTGPNYGYTF.

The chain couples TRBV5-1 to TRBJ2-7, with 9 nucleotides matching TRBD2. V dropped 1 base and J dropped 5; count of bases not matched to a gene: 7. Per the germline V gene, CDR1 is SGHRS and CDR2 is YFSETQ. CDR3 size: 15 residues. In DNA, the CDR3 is TGCGCCAGCAGCTTGAAAAGGGCGGGGGGGGACGAGCAGTACTTC. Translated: CASSLKRAGGDEQYF.

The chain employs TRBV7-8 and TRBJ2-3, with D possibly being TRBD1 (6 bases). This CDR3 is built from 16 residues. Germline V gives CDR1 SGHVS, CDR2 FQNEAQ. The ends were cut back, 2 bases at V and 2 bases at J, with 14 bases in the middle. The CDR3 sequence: CASSLLRAGDTDTQYF. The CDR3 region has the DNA TGTGCCAGCAGCTTACTCAGGGCAGGGGACACAGATACGCAGTATTTT.

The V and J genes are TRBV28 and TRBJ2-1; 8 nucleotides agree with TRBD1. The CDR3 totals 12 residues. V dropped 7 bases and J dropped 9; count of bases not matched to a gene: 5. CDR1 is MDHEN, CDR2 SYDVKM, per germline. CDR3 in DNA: TGTGCCAGCACAGGGGGCGCGGCTGAGCAGTTCTTC. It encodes CASTGGAAEQFF.